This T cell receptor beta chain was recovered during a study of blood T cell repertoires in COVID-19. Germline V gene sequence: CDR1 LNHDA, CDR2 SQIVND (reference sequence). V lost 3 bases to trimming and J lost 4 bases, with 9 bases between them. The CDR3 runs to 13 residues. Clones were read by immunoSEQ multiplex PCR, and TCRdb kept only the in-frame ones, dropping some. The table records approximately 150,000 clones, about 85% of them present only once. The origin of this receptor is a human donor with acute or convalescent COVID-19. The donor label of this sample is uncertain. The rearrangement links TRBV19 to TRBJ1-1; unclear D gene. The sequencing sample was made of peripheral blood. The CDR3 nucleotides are TGTGCCAGTAGTATTGGGGAGGGCACTGAAGCTTTCTTT. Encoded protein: CASSIGEGTEAFF.